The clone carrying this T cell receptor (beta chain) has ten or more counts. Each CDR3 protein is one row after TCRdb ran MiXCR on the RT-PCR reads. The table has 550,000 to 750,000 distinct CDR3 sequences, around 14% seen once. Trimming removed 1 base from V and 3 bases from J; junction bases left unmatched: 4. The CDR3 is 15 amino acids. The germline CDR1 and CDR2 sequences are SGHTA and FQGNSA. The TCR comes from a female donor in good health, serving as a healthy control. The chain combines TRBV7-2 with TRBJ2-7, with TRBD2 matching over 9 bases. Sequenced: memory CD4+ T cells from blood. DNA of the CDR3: TGTGCCAGCAGCTTAGGACTAGCGGAGAGCTACGAGCAGTACTTC. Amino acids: CASSLGLAESYEQYF.